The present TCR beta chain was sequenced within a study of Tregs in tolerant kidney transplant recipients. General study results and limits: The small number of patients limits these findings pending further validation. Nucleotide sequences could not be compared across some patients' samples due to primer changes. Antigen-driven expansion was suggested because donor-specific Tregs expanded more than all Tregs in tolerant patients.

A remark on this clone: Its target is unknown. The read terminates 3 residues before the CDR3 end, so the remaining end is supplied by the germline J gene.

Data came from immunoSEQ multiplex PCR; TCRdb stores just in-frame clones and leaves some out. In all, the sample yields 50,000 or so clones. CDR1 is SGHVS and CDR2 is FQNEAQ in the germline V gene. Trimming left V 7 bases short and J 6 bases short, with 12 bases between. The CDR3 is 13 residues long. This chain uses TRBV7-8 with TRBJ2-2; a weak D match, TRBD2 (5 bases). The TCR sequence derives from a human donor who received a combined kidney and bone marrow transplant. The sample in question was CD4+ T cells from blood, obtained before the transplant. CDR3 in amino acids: CASTPGSPGELFF. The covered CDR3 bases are TGTGCCAGCACCCCGGGGAGTCCCGGGGAG.